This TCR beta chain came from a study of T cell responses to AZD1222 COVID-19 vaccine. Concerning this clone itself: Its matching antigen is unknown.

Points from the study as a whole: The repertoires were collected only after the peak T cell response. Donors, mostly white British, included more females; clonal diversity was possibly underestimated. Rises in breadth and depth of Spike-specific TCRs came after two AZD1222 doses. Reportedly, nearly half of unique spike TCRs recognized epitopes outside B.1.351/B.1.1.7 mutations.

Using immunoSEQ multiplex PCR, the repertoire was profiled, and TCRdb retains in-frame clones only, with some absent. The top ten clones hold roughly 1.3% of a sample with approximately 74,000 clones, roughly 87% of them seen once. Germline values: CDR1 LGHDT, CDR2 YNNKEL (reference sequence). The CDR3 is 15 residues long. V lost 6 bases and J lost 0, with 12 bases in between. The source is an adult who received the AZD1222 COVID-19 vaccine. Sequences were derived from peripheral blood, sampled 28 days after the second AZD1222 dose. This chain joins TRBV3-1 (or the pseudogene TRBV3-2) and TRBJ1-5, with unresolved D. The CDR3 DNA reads TGTGCCAGCAGTATGGGTGGGGATAGCAATCAGCCCCAGCATTTT. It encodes CASSMGGDSNQPQHF.